This T cell receptor (beta chain) was identified during a study of T cells in Graves' hyperthyroidism and ophthalmopathy (dated by TCRdb to about 2019). A note on the overall study: Peripheral blood samples were taken at initial diagnosis, before any treatment was given. In addition, the study compared T-cell repertoires in thyroid tissue and in blood from roughly 6 Graves' hyperthyroidism patients. To identify TCR V-J signatures that set the groups apart, the researchers used a discovery cohort of about a hundred patients, made up of under 50 with Graves' ophthalmopathy and 57 with stable Graves' hyperthyroidism. Following sampling, methimazole starting at 30 mg daily was given to hyperthyroidism patients, and high-dose intravenous methylprednisolone was given to ophthalmopathy patients. TCR Vbeta CDR3 sequencing of 120 to 150 peripheral blood samples (fewer than 45 ophthalmopathy, about 80 hyperthyroidism and roughly 17 progressor patients) is reported in the paper. The approximately 95 discovery patients were divided at random into training and test sets in a 7:3 ratio. Whether ophthalmopathy could be predicted prospectively was tested in an independent validation cohort made up of about 18 hyperthyroidism patients plus 17 patients who later progressed to ophthalmopathy. Paper-wide results and their limitations: In validation, the model predicted progression to ophthalmopathy with 55% to 71% sensitivity and around 72% specificity, a median of approximately 6.5 months before onset. No statistical method was used to set the sample size in advance, and investigators knew the group allocation. In cross-validation, a model built on a 13 V-J signature told ophthalmopathy apart from stable hyperthyroidism with 87.88% sensitivity and around 81% specificity, and in testing the same model reached 80%/75%. Most expanded thyroid clonotypes (frequency above 0.001) were also found in blood, which suggests that blood repertoires may mirror thyroid immune responses.

TCR beta CDR3 regions were amplified from RNA transcripts. The first round of RT-PCR for the TCR CDR3 was performed with the HTBI primer set and the Qiagen OneStep RT-PCR kit. A second multiplex PCR round built the libraries, followed by size selection and purification. Paired-end sequencing of the libraries was performed with 100 bp reads on an Illumina HiSeq2000. On the study's bioinformatics: SOAPnuke was used to process the raw data, with reads discarded if the reads contained adapters or uncalled bases, had a mean Phred below 15, or lacked an exact constant-primer or identifier match. High-quality paired reads were merged with COPE v1.2.5, and unique nucleotide sequences were defined as clonotypes. Clonotypes were aligned to IMGT TRBV, TRBD and TRBJ reference segments using MiTCR v1.1. Analysis was restricted to V-J combinations with a frequency above 0.0001, which covered approximately 99% of repertoires. A TCS score was defined as the ratio of F50 (clonal expansion) to E x V (chaos), with BLOSUM62-based TCRdist applied between CDR3 peptides within each V-J. Welch's t-statistics and random forest reduced around 520 V-J features to some 14, which were used in a naive Bayes classifier (R e1071). Through fastp at Q25 and MiXCR, TCRdb rebuilt clones from the public reads, retaining in-frame beta chains. Entries are consolidated by CDR3 protein sequence, retaining the most common genes and DNA. The V and J calls and clone size come from TCRdb's table, not from the authors' own analysis. Across this sample there are roughly 630,000 distinct CDR3 sequences, with 15% to 17% seen only once. Around 7.8% of the sample is in the top ten clones.

Stable Graves' hyperthyroidism was defined as no progression to ophthalmopathy during 18 months of follow-up. Hyperthyroidism patients were aged 18 to 65 years and newly diagnosed, with disease duration of less than 2 months. Any patient with an uncontrolled infection, another autoimmune disease, pregnancy or lactation was excluded. Diagnoses were based on clinical symptoms, serum thyroxine and TRAb, thyroid ultrasound and orbital computed tomography. PBMCs were isolated from approximately 10 ml of fresh peripheral blood by Ficoll-Paque density gradient centrifugation. Total RNA was extracted using Trizol reagent, and RNA quality was assessed on an Agilent 2100 Bioanalyzer. This clonotype was recorded at least ten times. The antigen it recognizes is unknown. Base-call qualities are not available, and no considerably larger clone is one nucleotide away. This TCR derives from a woman under 40 with Graves' hyperthyroidism. Source material: blood.

Here the CDR3 is given as CASSSLGTLTGELFF. The base sequence is TGTGCCAGCAGCTCCCTCGGCACCCTCACCGGGGAGCTGTTTTTT. This sequence uses TRBV11-2 and TRBJ2-2; the D gene cannot be named for sure. The CDR3 goes from the cysteine to the phenylalanine over 15 residues. Of the read, only the CDR3 DNA is kept; its 45 bases are in frame from base 1. CDR1 SGHAT and CDR2 FQNNGV are derived from the germline V gene. The junction shows trimming of 4 bases on V and 4 bases on J, plus 13 bases between the germline ends.